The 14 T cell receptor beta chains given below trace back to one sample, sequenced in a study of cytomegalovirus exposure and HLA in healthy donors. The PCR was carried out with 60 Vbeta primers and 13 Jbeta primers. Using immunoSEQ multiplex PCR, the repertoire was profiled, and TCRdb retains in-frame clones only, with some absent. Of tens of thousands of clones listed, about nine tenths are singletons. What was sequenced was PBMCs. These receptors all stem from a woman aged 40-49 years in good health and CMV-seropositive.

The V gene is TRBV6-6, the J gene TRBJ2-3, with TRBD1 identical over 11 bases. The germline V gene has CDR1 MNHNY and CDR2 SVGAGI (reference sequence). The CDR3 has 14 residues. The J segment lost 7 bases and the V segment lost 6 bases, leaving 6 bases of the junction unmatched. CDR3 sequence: CASRAGTGGNTQYF. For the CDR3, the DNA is TGTGCCAGCAGAGCTGGGACAGGGGGTAATACGCAGTATTTT.

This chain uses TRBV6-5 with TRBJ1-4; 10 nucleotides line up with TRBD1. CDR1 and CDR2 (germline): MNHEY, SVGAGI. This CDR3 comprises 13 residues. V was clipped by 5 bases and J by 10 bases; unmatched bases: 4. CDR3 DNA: TGTGCCAGCAGTCCCAGGACAGGGGGAAAACTGTTTTTT. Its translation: CASSPRTGGKLFF.

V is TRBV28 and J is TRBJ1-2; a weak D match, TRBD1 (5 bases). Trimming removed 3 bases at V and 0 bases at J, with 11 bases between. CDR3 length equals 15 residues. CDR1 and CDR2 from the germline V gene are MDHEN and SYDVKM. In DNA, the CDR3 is TGTGCCAGCAGTTTCCCCGACAGTCCTAACTATGGCTACACCTTC. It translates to CASSFPDSPNYGYTF.

The CDR3 loop is CASSLGDRRGLAGCQETQYF. CDR3 DNA sequence: TGCGCCAGCAGTCTTGGTGATCGTAGGGGACTAGCGGGGTGTCAAGAGACCCAGTACTTC. V usage is TRBV23-1 and J usage is TRBJ2-5; TRBD2 agrees at 13 bases. TRBV23-1 has ORF status, its function being uncertain. After removal of 4 bases from V and 2 bases from J, the junction contained 16 bases not matched to a gene. This CDR3 spans 20 amino acids.

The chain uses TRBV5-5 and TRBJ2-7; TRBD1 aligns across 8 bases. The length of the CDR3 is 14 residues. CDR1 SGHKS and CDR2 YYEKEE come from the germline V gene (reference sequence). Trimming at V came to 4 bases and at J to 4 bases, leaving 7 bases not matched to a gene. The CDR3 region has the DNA TGTGCCAGCAGCACCCCGGGACAGGTGTACGAGCAGTACTTC. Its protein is CASSTPGQVYEQYF.

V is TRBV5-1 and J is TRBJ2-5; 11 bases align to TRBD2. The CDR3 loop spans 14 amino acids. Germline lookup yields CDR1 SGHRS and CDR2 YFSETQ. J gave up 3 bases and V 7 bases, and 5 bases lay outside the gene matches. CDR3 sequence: CASSLAGGKETQYF. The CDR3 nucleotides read TGCGCCAGCTCCTTAGCGGGGGGGAAAGAGACCCAGTACTTC. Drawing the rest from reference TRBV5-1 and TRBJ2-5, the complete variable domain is KAGVTQTPRYLIKTRGQQVTLSCSPISGHRSVSWYQQTPGQGLQFLFEYFSETQRNKGNFPGRFSGRQFSNSRSEMNVSTLELGDSALYLCASSLAGGKETQYFGPGTRLLVL.

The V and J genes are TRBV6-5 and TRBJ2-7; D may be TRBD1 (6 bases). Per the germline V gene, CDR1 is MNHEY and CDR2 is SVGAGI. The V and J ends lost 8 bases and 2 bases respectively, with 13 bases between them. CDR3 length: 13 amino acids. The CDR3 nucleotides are TGTGCCAGCTCGGACAGAGTGACCTACGAGCAGTACTTC. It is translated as CASSDRVTYEQYF.

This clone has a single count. The CDR3 nucleotides read TGTGCCAGTAGTATGAAGGACAGGGGCAATCAGCCCCAGCATTTT. Its translation: CASSMKDRGNQPQHF. The chain couples TRBV19 to TRBJ1-5; 8 bases are shared with TRBD1. V dropped 3 bases and J dropped 2; count of bases not matched to a gene: 3. Germline values: CDR1 LNHDA, CDR2 SQIVND (reference sequence). The CDR3 spans 15 residues.

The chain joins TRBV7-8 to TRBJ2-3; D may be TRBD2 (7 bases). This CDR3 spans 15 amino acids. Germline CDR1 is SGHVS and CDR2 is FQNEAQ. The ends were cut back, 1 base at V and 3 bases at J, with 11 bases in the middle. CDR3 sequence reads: CASSLGGRGTDTQYF. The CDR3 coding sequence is TGTGCCAGCAGCTTAGGGGGGCGGGGGACAGATACGCAGTATTTT.

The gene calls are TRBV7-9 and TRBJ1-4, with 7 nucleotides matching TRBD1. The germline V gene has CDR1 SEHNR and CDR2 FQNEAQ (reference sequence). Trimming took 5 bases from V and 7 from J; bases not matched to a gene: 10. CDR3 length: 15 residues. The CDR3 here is CASSVRQGIGEKLFF. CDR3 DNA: TGTGCCAGCAGCGTTCGACAGGGAATAGGTGAAAAACTGTTTTTT.

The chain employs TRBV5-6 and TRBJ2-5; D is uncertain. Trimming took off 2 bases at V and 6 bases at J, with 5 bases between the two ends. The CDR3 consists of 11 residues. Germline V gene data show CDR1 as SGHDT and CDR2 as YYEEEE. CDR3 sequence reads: CASSLTKTQYF. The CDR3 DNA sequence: TGTGCCAGCAGCTTAACAAAGACCCAGTACTTC.

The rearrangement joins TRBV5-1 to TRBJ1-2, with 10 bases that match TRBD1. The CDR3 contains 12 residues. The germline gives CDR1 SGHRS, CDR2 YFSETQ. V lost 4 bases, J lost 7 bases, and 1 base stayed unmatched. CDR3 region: CASSRDRGGYTF. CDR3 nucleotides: TGCGCCAGCAGCCGGGACAGGGGTGGCTACACCTTC. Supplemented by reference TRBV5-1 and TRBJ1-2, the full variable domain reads KAGVTQTPRYLIKTRGQQVTLSCSPISGHRSVSWYQQTPGQGLQFLFEYFSETQRNKGNFPGRFSGRQFSNSRSEMNVSTLELGDSALYLCASSRDRGGYTFGSGTRLTVV.

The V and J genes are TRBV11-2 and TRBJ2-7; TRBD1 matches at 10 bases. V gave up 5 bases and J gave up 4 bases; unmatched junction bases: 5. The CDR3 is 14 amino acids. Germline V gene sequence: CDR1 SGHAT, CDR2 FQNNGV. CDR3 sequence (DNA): TGTGCCAGCAGCCCAGACAGGGGGCGATACGAGCAGTACTTC. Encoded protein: CASSPDRGRYEQYF. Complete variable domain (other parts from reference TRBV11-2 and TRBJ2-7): EAGVAQSPRYKIIEKRQSVAFWCNPISGHATLYWYQQILGQGPKLLIQFQNNGVVDDSQLPKDRFSAERLKGVDSTLKIQPAKLEDSAVYLCASSPDRGRYEQYFGPGTRLTVT.

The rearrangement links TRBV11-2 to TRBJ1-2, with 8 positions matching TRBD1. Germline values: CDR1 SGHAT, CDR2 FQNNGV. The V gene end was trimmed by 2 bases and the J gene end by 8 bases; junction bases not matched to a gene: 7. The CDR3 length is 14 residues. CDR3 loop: CASSLNTGGDGYTF. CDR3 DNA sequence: TGTGCCAGCAGCTTAAATACAGGGGGGGACGGCTACACCTTC.